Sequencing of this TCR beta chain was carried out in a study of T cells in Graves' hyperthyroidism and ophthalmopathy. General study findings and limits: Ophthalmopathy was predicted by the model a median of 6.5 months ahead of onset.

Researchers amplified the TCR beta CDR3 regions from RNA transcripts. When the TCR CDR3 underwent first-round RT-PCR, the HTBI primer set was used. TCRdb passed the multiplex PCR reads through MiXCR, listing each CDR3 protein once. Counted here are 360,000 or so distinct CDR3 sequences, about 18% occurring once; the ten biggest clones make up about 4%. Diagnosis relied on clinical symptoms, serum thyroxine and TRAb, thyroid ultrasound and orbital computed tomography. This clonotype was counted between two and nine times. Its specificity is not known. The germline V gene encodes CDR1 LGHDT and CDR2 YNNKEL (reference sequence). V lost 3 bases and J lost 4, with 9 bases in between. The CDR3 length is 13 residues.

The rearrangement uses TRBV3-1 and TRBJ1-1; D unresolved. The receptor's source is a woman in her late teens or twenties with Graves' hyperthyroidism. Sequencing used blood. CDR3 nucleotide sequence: TGTGCCAGCAGCCAGACGGGATTCACTGAAGCTTTCTTT. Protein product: CASSQTGFTEAFF.